This TCR beta chain is drawn from a study of T-cell reconstitution after alpha-beta-depleted transplantation in children. Trimming shortened V by 2 bases and J by 1 base, and 11 bases separated the two germline ends. Germline assignment: CDR1 LGHDT and CDR2 YNNKEL (reference sequence). The CDR3 loop spans 15 amino acids. The library targeted TCRbeta and was prepared with unique molecular identifiers. TCRdb processed the PCR reads anew with MiXCR; each CDR3 protein has one entry. The sample shows roughly 500,000 distinct CDR3 sequences, around 13% of them seen only once. The TCR originated in a human donor who donated a stem cell graft to a child with combined immunodeficiency. The sequences come from PBMCs from the stem cell graft donor, collected from the stem cell graft. This sequence joins TRBV3-1 and TRBJ2-5; tentative D call: TRBD1 (6 bases). The CDR3 loop is CASSQPNRAQETQYF. CDR3 DNA sequence: TGTGCCAGCAGCCAACCAAACAGGGCCCAAGAGACCCAGTACTTC.